This TCR beta chain is drawn from a study of blood T cell repertoires in COVID-19. Study in general: COVID-19 samples collected from the United States, Italy and Spain covered acute and convalescent phases. PBMCs, B-cell-depleted T cells, or T cells were the source of the cDNA or gDNA that made up the material.

The authors' processing: Estimates of nucleated cell counts were drawn from the amplification of reference gene primers. Clones were sequenced by immunoSEQ multiplex PCR, and TCRdb holds only the in-frame ones, with some missing. The D gene and trimming were derived from the DNA, and the V and J assignments and clone size from that table. This table has nearly 70,000 clones, more than 70% appearing once. V shed 3 bases, J shed 6 bases, and the junction held 4 bases outside the gene matches. The CDR3 has 14 residues. From germline, CDR1 is LNHDA and CDR2 SQIVND (reference sequence). This receptor was obtained from a woman in her seventies with acute or convalescent COVID-19. The sample consisted of peripheral blood. The chain recombines TRBV19 with TRBJ1-2; 10 positions match TRBD1. The CDR3 nucleotides read TGTGCCAGTAGTATCCCGGGACAGGGGAATGGCTACACCTTC. Protein product: CASSIPGQGNGYTF. Supplemented by reference TRBV19 and TRBJ1-2, the full variable domain reads DGGITQSPKYLFRKEGQNVTLSCEQNLNHDAMYWYRQDPGQGLRLIYYSQIVNDFQKGDIAEGYSVSREKKESFPLTVTSAQKNPTAFYLCASSIPGQGNGYTFGSGTRLTVV.